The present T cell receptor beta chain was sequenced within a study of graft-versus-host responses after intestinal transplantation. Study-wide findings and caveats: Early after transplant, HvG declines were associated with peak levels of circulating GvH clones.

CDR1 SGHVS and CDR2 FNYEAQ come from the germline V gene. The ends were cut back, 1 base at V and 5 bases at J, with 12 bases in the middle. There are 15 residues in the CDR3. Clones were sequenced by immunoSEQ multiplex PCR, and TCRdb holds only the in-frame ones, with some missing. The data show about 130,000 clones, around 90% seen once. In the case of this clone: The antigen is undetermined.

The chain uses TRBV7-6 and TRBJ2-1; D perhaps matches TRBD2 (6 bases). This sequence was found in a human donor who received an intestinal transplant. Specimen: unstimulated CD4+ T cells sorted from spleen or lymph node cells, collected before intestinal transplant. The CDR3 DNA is TGTGCCAGCAGCTTAGGACGGGAGCCTGACAATGAGCAGTTCTTC. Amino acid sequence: CASSLGREPDNEQFF. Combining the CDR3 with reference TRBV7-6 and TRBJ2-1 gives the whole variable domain GAGVSQSPRYKVTKRGQDVALRCDPISGHVSLYWYRQALGQGPEFLTYFNYEAQQDKSGLPNDRFSAERPEGSISTLTIQRTEQRDSAMYRCASSLGREPDNEQFFGPGTRLTVL.